This T cell receptor beta chain was retrieved from a study of cytomegalovirus exposure and HLA in healthy donors. Study context: It was reported in a later analysis that the 100 to 150 validation repertoires used the same platform as the 650 to 800 first-cohort repertoires.

Concerning this clone itself: Its antigen is undetermined.

V was clipped by 3 bases and J by 4 bases, with 6 bases between them. The CDR3 extends over 13 amino acids. Germline V gives CDR1 SGHAT, CDR2 FQNNGV. Method: immunoSEQ multiplex PCR; TCRdb's copy keeps in-frame clones and lacks some. This table has over 75,000 clones, more than 75% appearing once. Study observations and caveats: The authors listed 164 TCR beta chains as cytomegalovirus-associated. Reportedly, diagnosis of cytomegalovirus status by the classifier showed high specificity and sensitivity.

The material sequenced was PBMCs. V is TRBV11-2 and J is TRBJ2-2; D perhaps matches TRBD1 (6 bases). The clonotype was recovered from a man younger than 40 in good health and CMV-seronegative. The CDR3 sequence is CASSLDSTGELFF. In DNA form, the CDR3 reads TGTGCCAGCAGCTTGGACAGCACCGGGGAGCTGTTTTTT. The complete variable domain, with remaining parts taken from reference TRBV11-2 and TRBJ2-2, reads EAGVAQSPRYKIIEKRQSVAFWCNPISGHATLYWYQQILGQGPKLLIQFQNNGVVDDSQLPKDRFSAERLKGVDSTLKIQPAKLEDSAVYLCASSLDSTGELFFGEGSRLTVL.